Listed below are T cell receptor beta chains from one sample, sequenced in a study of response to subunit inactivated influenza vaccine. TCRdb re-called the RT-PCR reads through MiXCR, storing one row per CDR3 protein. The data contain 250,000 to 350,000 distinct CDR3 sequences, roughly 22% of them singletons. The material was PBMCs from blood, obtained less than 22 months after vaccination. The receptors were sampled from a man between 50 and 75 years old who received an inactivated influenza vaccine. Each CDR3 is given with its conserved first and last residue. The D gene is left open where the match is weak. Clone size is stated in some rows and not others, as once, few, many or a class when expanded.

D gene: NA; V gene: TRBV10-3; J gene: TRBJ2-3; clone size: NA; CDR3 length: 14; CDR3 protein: CAISRGPGGDTQYF; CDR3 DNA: TGTGCCATCAGTCGGGGTCCCGGTGGGGATACGCAGTATTTT
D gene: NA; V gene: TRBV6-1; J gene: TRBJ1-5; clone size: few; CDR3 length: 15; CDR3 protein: CASSRDFYSNQPQHF; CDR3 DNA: TGTGCCAGCAGTCGGGACTTCTATAGCAATCAGCCCCAGCATTTT
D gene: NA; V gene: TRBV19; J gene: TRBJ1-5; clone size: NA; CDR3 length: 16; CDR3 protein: CASSIARARGNQPQHF; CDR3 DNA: TGTGCCAGTAGTATAGCCAGGGCTCGGGGCAATCAGCCCCAGCATTTT
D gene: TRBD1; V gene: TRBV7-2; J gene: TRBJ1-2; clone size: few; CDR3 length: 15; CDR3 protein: CASSTRTGESYGYTF; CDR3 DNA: TGTGCCAGCAGCACACGGACAGGGGAATCCTATGGCTACACCTTC
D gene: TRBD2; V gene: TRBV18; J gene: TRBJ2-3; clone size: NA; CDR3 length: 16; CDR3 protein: CASSPPSGRDTDTQYF; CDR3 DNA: TGTGCCAGCTCACCACCCTCGGGGAGGGACACAGATACGCAGTATTTT
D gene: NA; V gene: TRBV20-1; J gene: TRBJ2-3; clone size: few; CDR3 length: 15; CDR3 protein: CSANGYRENTDTQYF; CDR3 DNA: TGCAGTGCCAATGGTTACCGGGAAAACACAGATACGCAGTATTTT
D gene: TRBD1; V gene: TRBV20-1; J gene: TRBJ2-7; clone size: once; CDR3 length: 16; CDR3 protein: CSARDLLGQKAYEQYF; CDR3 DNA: TGCAGTGCTAGAGATCTATTGGGACAGAAAGCCTACGAGCAGTACTTC
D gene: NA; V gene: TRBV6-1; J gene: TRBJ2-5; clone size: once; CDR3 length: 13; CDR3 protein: CASSDHDAETQYF; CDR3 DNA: TGTGCCAGCAGCGACCACGACGCGGAGACCCAGTACTTC
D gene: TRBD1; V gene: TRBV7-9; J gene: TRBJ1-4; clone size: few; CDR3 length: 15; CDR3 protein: CASSLETGINEKLFF; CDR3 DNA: TGTGCCAGCAGCTTAGAGACAGGGATTAATGAAAAACTGTTTTTT
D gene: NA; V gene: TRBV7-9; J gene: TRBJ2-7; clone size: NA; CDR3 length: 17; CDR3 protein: CASSSPFVRTDSYEQYF; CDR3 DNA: TGTGCCAGCAGCTCCCCGTTTGTGAGGACAGACTCCTACGAGCAGTACTTC
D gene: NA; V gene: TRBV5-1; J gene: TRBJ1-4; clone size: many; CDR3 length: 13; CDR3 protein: CASSLLPVEKLFF; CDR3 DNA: TGCGCCAGCAGCTTGTTGCCAGTTGAAAAACTGTTTTTT
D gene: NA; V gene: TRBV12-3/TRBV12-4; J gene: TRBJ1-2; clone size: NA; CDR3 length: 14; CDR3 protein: CASSHEGARYGYTF; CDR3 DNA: TGTGCCAGCAGCCACGAAGGGGCCCGCTATGGCTACACCTTC
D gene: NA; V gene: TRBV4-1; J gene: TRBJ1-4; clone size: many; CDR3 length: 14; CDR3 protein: CASSHSRSNEKLFF; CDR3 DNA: TGCGCCAGCAGCCATAGCCGATCTAATGAAAAACTGTTTTTT
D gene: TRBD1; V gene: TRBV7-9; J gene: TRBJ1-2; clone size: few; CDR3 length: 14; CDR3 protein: CASSSWTGVIGYTF; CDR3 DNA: TGTGCCAGCAGCTCATGGACAGGGGTTATTGGCTACACCTTC
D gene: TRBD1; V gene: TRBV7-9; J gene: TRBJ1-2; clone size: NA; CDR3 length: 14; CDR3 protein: CASSPGQGRYGYTF; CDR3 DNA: TGTGCCAGCAGCCCAGGACAGGGTCGCTATGGCTACACCTTC
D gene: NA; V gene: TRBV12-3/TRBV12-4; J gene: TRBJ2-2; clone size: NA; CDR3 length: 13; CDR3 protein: CASTATRWGELFF; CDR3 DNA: TGTGCCAGCACGGCGACCCGGTGGGGGGAGCTGTTTTTT
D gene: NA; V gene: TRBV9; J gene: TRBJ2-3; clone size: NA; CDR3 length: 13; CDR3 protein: CASSVRQADTQYF; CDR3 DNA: TGTGCCAGCAGCGTCCGACAGGCAGATACGCAGTATTTT
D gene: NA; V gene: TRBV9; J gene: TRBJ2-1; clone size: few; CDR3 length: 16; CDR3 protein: CASSVVGSPPYNEQFF; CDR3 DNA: TGTGCCAGCAGCGTAGTCGGGTCCCCGCCCTACAATGAGCAGTTCTTC
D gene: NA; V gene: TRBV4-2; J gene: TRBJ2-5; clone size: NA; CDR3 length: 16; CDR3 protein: CASSQKQGEGSETQYF; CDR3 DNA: TGTGCCAGCAGCCAAAAGCAGGGCGAGGGCTCAGAGACCCAGTACTTC
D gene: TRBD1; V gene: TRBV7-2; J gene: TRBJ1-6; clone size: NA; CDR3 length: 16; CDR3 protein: CASSFGQGSRNSPLHF; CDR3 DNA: TGTGCCAGCAGCTTTGGACAGGGCTCCCGAAATTCACCCCTCCACTTT
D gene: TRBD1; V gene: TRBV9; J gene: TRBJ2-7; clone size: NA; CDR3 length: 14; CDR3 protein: CASSAPNRGYEQYF; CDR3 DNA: TGTGCCAGCAGCGCCCCGAACAGGGGTTACGAGCAGTACTTC
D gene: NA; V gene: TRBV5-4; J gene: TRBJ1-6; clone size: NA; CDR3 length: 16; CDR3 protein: CASSLDSSSHNSPLHF; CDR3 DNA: TGTGCCAGCAGCTTGGACAGCTCATCCCATAATTCACCCCTCCACTTT
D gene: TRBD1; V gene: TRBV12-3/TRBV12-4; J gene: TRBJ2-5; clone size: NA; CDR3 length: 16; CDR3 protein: CASSLPEQGAGETQYF; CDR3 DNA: TGTGCCAGCAGCCTTCCCGAGCAGGGGGCTGGGGAGACCCAGTACTTC
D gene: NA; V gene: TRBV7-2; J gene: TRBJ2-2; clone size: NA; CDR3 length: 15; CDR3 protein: CASSMAGRNTGELFF; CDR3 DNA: TGTGCCAGCAGCATGGCAGGGAGGAACACCGGGGAGCTGTTTTTT
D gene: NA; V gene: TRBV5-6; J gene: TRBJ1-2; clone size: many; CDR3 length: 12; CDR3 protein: CASSSGTEGYTF; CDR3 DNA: TGTGCCAGCAGCTCCGGGACGGAGGGCTACACCTTC
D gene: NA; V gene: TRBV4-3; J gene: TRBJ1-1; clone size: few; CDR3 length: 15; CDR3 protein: CASSQDPGRNTEAFF; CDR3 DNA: TGCGCCAGCAGCCAAGATCCGGGGAGGAACACTGAAGCTTTCTTT
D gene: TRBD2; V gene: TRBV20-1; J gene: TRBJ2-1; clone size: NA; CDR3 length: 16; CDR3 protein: CSATKQSGGVYNEQFF; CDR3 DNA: TGCAGTGCAACAAAACAAAGCGGGGGTGTCTACAATGAGCAGTTCTTC
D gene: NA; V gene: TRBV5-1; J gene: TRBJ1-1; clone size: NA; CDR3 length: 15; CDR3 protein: CASSPLGLVNTEAFF; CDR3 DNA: TGCGCCAGCAGTCCCCTGGGATTGGTGAACACTGAAGCTTTCTTT
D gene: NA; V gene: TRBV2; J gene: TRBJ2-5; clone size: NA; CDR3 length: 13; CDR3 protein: CASTTQGPETQYF; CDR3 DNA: TGTGCCAGCACAACACAGGGACCTGAGACCCAGTACTTC
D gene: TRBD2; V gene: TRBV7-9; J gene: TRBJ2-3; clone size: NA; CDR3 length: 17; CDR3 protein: CASSPLRTSGIADTQYF; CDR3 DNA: TGTGCCAGCAGCCCCCTTAGGACTAGCGGGATTGCGGATACGCAGTATTTT
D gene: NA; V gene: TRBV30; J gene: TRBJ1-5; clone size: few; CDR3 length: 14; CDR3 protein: CACSWGGVNQPQHF; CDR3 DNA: TGTGCCTGCTCCTGGGGGGGAGTCAATCAGCCCCAGCATTTT
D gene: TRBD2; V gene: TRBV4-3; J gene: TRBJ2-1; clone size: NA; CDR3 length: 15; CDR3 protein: CASSQDPSGYNEQFF; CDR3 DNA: TGCGCCAGCAGCCAAGACCCTAGCGGCTACAATGAGCAGTTCTTC
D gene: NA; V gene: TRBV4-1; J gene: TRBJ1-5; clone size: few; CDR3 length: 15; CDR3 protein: CASSQEDRLNQPQHF; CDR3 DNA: TGCGCCAGCAGCCAGGAGGACAGACTCAATCAGCCCCAGCATTTT
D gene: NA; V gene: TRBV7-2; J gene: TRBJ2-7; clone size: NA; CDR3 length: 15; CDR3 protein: CASSLGRQAPLQQYF; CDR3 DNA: TGTGCCAGCAGCTTAGGCAGACAGGCCCCCCTCCAGCAGTACTTC
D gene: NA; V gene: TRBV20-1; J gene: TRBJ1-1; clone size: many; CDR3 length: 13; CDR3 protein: CSPRGRGNTEAFF; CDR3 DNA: TGCAGTCCGCGTGGCAGGGGGAACACTGAAGCTTTCTTT